The 27 T cell receptor beta chains given below trace back to one sample, sequenced in a study of cytomegalovirus exposure and HLA in healthy donors. Amplification used 60 Vbeta primers and 13 Jbeta primers. Profiled with immunoSEQ multiplex PCR; TCRdb holds only in-frame clones, not every one. The sample includes approximately 150,000 clones, nearly 70% of them seen just once. Sequenced material: PBMCs. The receptor source for this set is a man aged 25-45 years in good health and CMV-seropositive.

The chain uses TRBV19 and TRBJ1-5; unclear D gene. Trimming stripped 6 bases from V and 1 base from J, with 19 bases between. The CDR3 is 17 residues long. Germline CDR1 and CDR2: LNHDA and SQIVND (reference sequence). CDR3 loop: CASSTRVGDLSNQPQHF. In nucleotides, the CDR3 is TGTGCCAGTAGCACTCGGGTTGGAGACCTAAGCAATCAGCCCCAGCATTTT. The full variable domain, in which reference TRBV19 and TRBJ1-5 provide the parts outside the CDR3, is DGGITQSPKYLFRKEGQNVTLSCEQNLNHDAMYWYRQDPGQGLRLIYYSQIVNDFQKGDIAEGYSVSREKKESFPLTVTSAQKNPTAFYLCASSTRVGDLSNQPQHFGDGTRLSIL.

This chain connects TRBV6-4 to TRBJ1-1, with TRBD1 as a possible D gene (5 bases). The V gene's germline CDR1 is MRHNA and CDR2 SNTAGT. This CDR3 has 14 amino acids. Trimming stripped 3 bases from V and 8 bases from J, with 16 bases between. This CDR3 is CASSESGQAAEAFF. The CDR3, as DNA: TGTGCCAGCAGTGAATCCGGACAAGCAGCCGAAGCTTTCTTT.

The table lists this clone with a count of one. The chain recombines TRBV11-3 with TRBJ1-1; maybe TRBD1 (6 bases). V lost 4 bases, J lost 1 base, and 10 bases lay in between. The CDR3 spans 14 residues. Per the germline V gene, CDR1 is SGHNT and CDR2 is YENEEA. CDR3: CASSSGQQNTEAFF. Written as DNA, the CDR3 is TGTGCCAGCAGCTCCGGACAGCAGAACACTGAAGCTTTCTTT. The entire variable domain, with the rest obtained from reference TRBV11-3 and TRBJ1-1, is as follows: EAGVVQSPRYKIIEKKQPVAFWCNPISGHNTLYWYLQNLGQGPELLIRYENEEAVDDSQLPKDRFSAERLKGVDSTLKIQPAELGDSAVYLCASSSGQQNTEAFFGQGTRLTVV.

The chain recombines TRBV5-1 with TRBJ1-1; possibly TRBD1 for D (5 bases). This CDR3 spans 20 amino acids. Deletions cut 0 bases from V and 4 bases from J, with 28 bases between. Germline loops: CDR1 SGHRS, CDR2 YFSETQ. The CDR3 spells CASSLGVGEKDRKGGTEAFF. The DNA for the CDR3 is TGCGCCAGCAGCTTGGGAGTAGGGGAAAAGGATCGAAAGGGCGGCACTGAAGCTTTCTTT.

The gene calls are TRBV5-1 and TRBJ1-2, with 12 bases aligning to TRBD1. Germline V gene data show CDR1 as SGHRS and CDR2 as YFSETQ. This CDR3 spans 15 amino acids. V lost 7 bases, J lost 8 bases, and 12 bases stayed unmatched. In DNA form, the CDR3 reads TGCGCCAGCTTCCCGGGGGACAGGGGGCGAAAAGGCTACACCTTC. As protein: CASFPGDRGRKGYTF.

About this clone itself: Compared with germline, one end of the junction differs, possibly owing to a read error. This chain links TRBV7-9 with TRBJ2-7; D remains unclear. The germline V gene encodes CDR1 SEHNR and CDR2 FQNEAQ (reference sequence). The CDR3 is made up of 15 amino acids. CDR3 loop: CSSRPMSSSSYEQYF. CDR3 DNA: TGTTCCAGCAGACCCATGAGTTCGAGCTCCTACGAGCAGTACTTC.

The V gene is TRBV7-8, the J gene TRBJ2-3, with 7 positions matching TRBD1. Germline V gene lookup returns CDR1 SGHVS and CDR2 FQNEAQ. The CDR3 covers 18 residues. J gave up 2 bases and V 5 bases, and 16 bases lay outside the gene matches. The chain's CDR3 is CASSPRGLDRAHTDTQYF. DNA of the CDR3: TGTGCCAGCAGCCCTCGGGGCCTAGACAGGGCCCACACAGATACGCAGTATTTT.

The rearrangement uses TRBV7-9 and TRBJ1-1; no reliable D call. This CDR3 has 13 amino acids. Between the trimmed V and J ends, which lost 3 bases and 0 bases, there was a span of 5 bases. The germline gives CDR1 SEHNR, CDR2 FQNEAQ (reference sequence). CDR3 sequence: CASSFNMNTEAFF. The DNA for the CDR3 is TGTGCCAGCAGCTTCAACATGAACACTGAAGCTTTCTTT.

This rearrangement joins TRBV5-1 to TRBJ1-4; possibly TRBD1 for D (5 bases). The germline CDR1 and CDR2 sequences are SGHRS and YFSETQ. V lost 0 bases and J lost 10, with 13 bases in between. The CDR3 runs 14 residues. CDR3 residues: CASSLVGQDGKLFF. In DNA, the CDR3 is TGCGCCAGCAGCTTGGTTGGACAAGATGGAAAACTGTTTTTT.

This sequence joins TRBV30 and TRBJ2-7, with 10 bases matching TRBD2. V dropped 3 bases and J dropped 5; count of bases not matched to a gene: 7. Germline CDR1 is GTSNPN and CDR2 is SVGIG (reference sequence). This CDR3 spans 14 amino acids. The CDR3 region is CAWREIAGGHEQYF. As DNA, the CDR3 is TGTGCCTGGAGGGAGATAGCGGGAGGTCACGAGCAGTACTTC. The whole variable domain, remainder taken from reference TRBV30 and TRBJ2-7, is SQTIHQWPATLVQPVGSPLSLECTVEGTSNPNLYWYRQAAGRGLQLLFYSVGIGQISSEVPQNLSASRPQDRQFILSSKKLLLSDSGFYLCAWREIAGGHEQYFGPGTRLTVT.

This rearrangement joins TRBV5-1 to TRBJ2-7; 7 nucleotides agree with TRBD1. CDR1 is SGHRS, CDR2 YFSETQ, per germline. This CDR3 spans 12 amino acids. V was pared by 2 bases and J by 6 bases, with 2 bases of the junction left unmatched. Here the CDR3 DNA reads TGCGCCAGCAGCTTCAGGACAGGCGAGCAGTACTTC. Encoded protein: CASSFRTGEQYF.

Remarks on this clone: Relative to the germline gene, one junction end is altered; a read error may explain this. CDR3 in DNA: TGTGCCAGCAGTTTACTAGCCGCCGGGAAGCTGTTTTTT. Amino acid sequence: CASSLLAAGKLFF. V and J are TRBV27 and TRBJ2-2; D may be TRBD2 (5 bases). This CDR3 has 13 amino acids. The germline CDR1 and CDR2 sequences are MNHEY and SMNVEV (reference sequence).

A remark on this clone: A read error may explain this, as a much larger clone is one base away. The J gene is TRBJ2-3, the V gene TRBV2, with 9 positions matching TRBD2. V shed 2 bases and J 0 bases; nucleotides not matched to a gene: 0. Per the germline V gene, CDR1 is SNHLY and CDR2 is FYNNEI. This CDR3 contains 15 residues. This CDR3 reads CASSETSGSTDTQYF. The DNA for the CDR3 is TGTGCCAGCAGTGAAACTAGCGGGAGCACAGATACGCAGTATTTT.

The V and J genes are TRBV9 and TRBJ1-2; D may be TRBD1 (6 bases). V lost 0 bases and J lost 6, with 9 bases in between. CDR3 size: 13 residues. Germline CDR1 reads SGDLS; CDR2 reads YYNGEE. The CDR3 here is CASSVVAGDGYTF. DNA of the CDR3: TGTGCCAGCAGCGTAGTGGCAGGGGATGGCTACACCTTC.

The chain joins TRBV6-5 to TRBJ2-5, with 7 bases aligning to TRBD1. Germline values: CDR1 MNHEY, CDR2 SVGAGI. The CDR3 is 14 amino acids. J was trimmed by 1 base and V by 2 bases; bases with no gene match: 1. The CDR3 protein is CASSYGTVQETQYF. In DNA form, the CDR3 reads TGTGCCAGCAGTTACGGGACAGTCCAAGAGACCCAGTACTTC.

This rearrangement joins TRBV28 to TRBJ2-3; 8 bases line up with TRBD1. Germline loops: CDR1 MDHEN, CDR2 SYDVKM. V was pared by 8 bases and J by 4 bases, with 2 bases of the junction left unmatched. This CDR3 has 12 residues. CDR3 residues: CASGTGPDTQYF. As DNA, the CDR3 is TGTGCCAGCGGGACAGGTCCAGATACGCAGTATTTT.

This chain connects TRBV7-9 to TRBJ2-2, with 8 bases matching TRBD1. V shed 5 bases, J shed 4 bases, and the junction held 9 bases outside the gene matches. CDR3 length: 16 residues. CDR1 is SEHNR and CDR2 is FQNEAQ in the germline V gene (reference sequence). CDR3 residues: CASSPMTGDGTGELFF. CDR3 in DNA: TGTGCCAGCAGCCCGATGACAGGGGATGGCACCGGGGAGCTGTTTTTT.

This chain uses TRBV5-6 with TRBJ1-1, with D perhaps matching TRBD1 (6 bases). V lost 1 base to trimming and J lost 1 base, with 11 bases between them. The CDR3 length is 15 residues. Germline values: CDR1 SGHDT, CDR2 YYEEEE. The CDR3 region has the DNA TGTGCCAGCAGCTTGATTGCAGGGGCGAACACTGAAGCTTTCTTT. It is translated as CASSLIAGANTEAFF.

The CDR3 nucleotides are TGTGCTAGTGGTTTTCGGAAACCAGGGGGCTCCTACTACTACGAGCAGTACTTC. Encoded protein: CASGFRKPGGSYYYEQYF. The rearrangement links TRBV12-5 to TRBJ2-7; 8 nucleotides agree with TRBD1. The CDR3 has 18 residues. V lost 3 bases and J lost 3; bases outside the gene matches: 16. Germline CDR1 is LGHNT and CDR2 is FRNRAP.

The chain carries TRBV19 and TRBJ1-1; 8 bases align to TRBD1. The CDR3 is 16 residues long. V lost 6 bases, J lost 0 bases, and 9 bases stayed unmatched. Germline-derived CDR1 and CDR2 are LNHDA and SQIVND (reference sequence). The CDR3 DNA reads as TGTGCCAGTAGCAAGGGACAGGTCTCGATGAACACTGAAGCTTTCTTT. Translated: CASSKGQVSMNTEAFF.

The genes are TRBV6-5 and TRBJ1-5; the D gene is possibly TRBD1 (6 bases). The CDR3 consists of 15 residues. The ends were cut back, 5 bases at V and 3 bases at J, with 14 bases in the middle. Germline V gene lookup returns CDR1 MNHEY and CDR2 SVGAGI. The CDR3 region is CASSATWDNNQPQHF. In nucleotides, the CDR3 is TGTGCCAGCAGTGCGACCTGGGACAACAATCAGCCCCAGCATTTT.

The chain couples TRBV7-9 to TRBJ1-2; a possible D gene is TRBD1 (5 bases). V lost 4 bases to trimming and J lost 4 bases, with 10 bases between them. The germline V gene encodes CDR1 SEHNR and CDR2 FQNEAQ (reference sequence). The CDR3 sequence is 13 residues long. CDR3 DNA: TGTGCCAGCAGCTCCCCAGGGTTCTATGGCTACACCTTC. As protein: CASSSPGFYGYTF.

The V and J genes are TRBV30 and TRBJ1-5; 8 nucleotides align to TRBD1. CDR1 is GTSNPN, CDR2 SVGIG, per germline (reference sequence). After removal of 5 bases from V and 7 bases from J, the junction contained 4 bases not matched to a gene. The CDR3 runs 12 residues. DNA of the CDR3: TGTGCCTGGGGACAGGGAAGGCAGCCCCAGCATTTT. The encoded protein is CAWGQGRQPQHF.

The V call is TRBV9, the J call TRBJ2-5, with a weak D call TRBD1 (6 bases). The DNA end lines up better with TRBJ2-7; the J call may be wrong. In germline, CDR1 is SGDLS, CDR2 YYNGEE. CDR3 size: 15 residues. In nucleotides, the CDR3 is TGTGCCAGCAGCCTAGGTGTGACAGGCTTCTACGAGCAGTACTTC. Residues: CASSLGVTGFYEQYF.

V and J are TRBV11-2 and TRBJ2-2, with 7 nucleotides matching TRBD1. CDR1 is SGHAT, CDR2 FQNNGV, per germline. After removal of 4 bases from V and 5 bases from J, the junction contained 13 bases not matched to a gene. CDR3 size: 17 residues. The CDR3 region has the DNA TGTGCCAGCAGCTCTAGACAGGGCCCCGTCGTGACCGGGGAGCTGTTTTTT. It specifies CASSSRQGPVVTGELFF. The full variable domain, with the rest looked up from reference TRBV11-2 and TRBJ2-2, is EAGVAQSPRYKIIEKRQSVAFWCNPISGHATLYWYQQILGQGPKLLIQFQNNGVVDDSQLPKDRFSAERLKGVDSTLKIQPAKLEDSAVYLCASSSRQGPVVTGELFFGEGSRLTVL.

The chain couples TRBV19 to TRBJ1-2; D might be TRBD1 (5 bases). The germline V and J ends were trimmed by 7 bases and 2 bases, with 14 bases remaining between them. The V gene's germline CDR1 is LNHDA and CDR2 SQIVND (reference sequence). The CDR3 sequence is 14 residues long. CDR3 nucleotides: TGTGCCAGTAATCGTCGAGACAGAAACTATGGCTACACCTTC. Its translation: CASNRRDRNYGYTF.

The J gene is TRBJ1-1, the V gene TRBV10-3; possible D gene TRBD1, 6 bases. The ends were cut back, 10 bases at V and 3 bases at J, with 15 bases in the middle. The CDR3 runs to 13 residues. Germline lookup yields CDR1 ENHRY and CDR2 SYGVKD. The CDR3 sequence is CATSAGDDTEAFF. CDR3 bases: TGTGCCACCTCGGCAGGGGATGACACTGAAGCTTTCTTT.